The 19 T cell receptor beta chains below come from one sample, sequenced in a study of cytomegalovirus exposure and HLA in healthy donors. The study ran its PCR with 60 Vbeta and 13 Jbeta primers. Assay: immunoSEQ multiplex PCR; the TCRdb copy retains only in-frame clones and omits some. The sample shows roughly 160,000 clones, around 80% of them seen only once. The sequenced sample was PBMCs. Receptor source: a female donor in good health and CMV-seronegative.

The chain uses TRBV6-6 and TRBJ2-5, with TRBD2 matching 10 bases. J gave up 3 bases and V 4 bases, and 5 bases lay outside the gene matches. Germline loops: CDR1 MNHNY, CDR2 SVGAGI (reference sequence). This CDR3 region has 15 residues. The CDR3, as DNA: TGTGCCAGCAGTTCCACCGGACTAGCGGAAGAGACCCAGTACTTC. It translates to CASSSTGLAEETQYF.

This clone was detected only a few times. The chain recombines TRBV19 with TRBJ2-2; TRBD2 might be the D (6 bases). The ends were cut back, 5 bases at V and 3 bases at J, with 13 bases in the middle. Germline CDR1 and CDR2: LNHDA and SQIVND (reference sequence). This CDR3 is 15 amino acids long. The CDR3 here is CASSDIRGYTGELFF. CDR3 DNA: TGTGCCAGTAGTGACATCCGGGGGTACACCGGGGAGCTGTTTTTT.

This clone was detected a few times. This chain links TRBV4-3 with TRBJ1-3; D might be TRBD1 (6 bases). In germline, CDR1 is LGHNA, CDR2 YSLEER. The CDR3 sequence is 17 residues long. V was clipped by 0 bases and J by 2 bases, with 14 bases between them. The DNA for the CDR3 is TGCGCCAGCAGCCAAGAAGTCCCAGGGGTCGCTGGAAACACCATATATTTT. Protein: CASSQEVPGVAGNTIYF.

The chain joins TRBV9 to TRBJ2-5, with TRBD2 identical over 10 bases. The CDR3 runs 16 residues. Per the germline V gene, CDR1 is SGDLS and CDR2 is YYNGEE. J gave up 1 base and V 4 bases, and 7 bases lay outside the gene matches. The CDR3 DNA follows: TGTGCCAGCAGCCCGCGAAGACTAGCGGGCCAAGAGACCCAGTACTTC. Translated: CASSPRRLAGQETQYF.

This clone has just a few counts. The same CDR3 can be traced to other DNA sequences in this sample. The gene calls are TRBV7-2 and TRBJ1-5; perhaps TRBD1 as D (6 bases). The germline V gene has CDR1 SGHTA and CDR2 FQGNSA. V was pared by 5 bases and J by 0 bases, with 11 bases between. The CDR3 extends over 15 amino acids. The CDR3 region is CASSPGTPSNQPQHF. The CDR3 nucleotides are TGTGCCAGCAGCCCGGGGACACCTAGCAATCAGCCCCAGCATTTT.

The J gene is TRBJ1-4, the V gene TRBV19; D unclear. Trimming removed 6 bases from V and 8 bases from J, with 7 bases in between. This CDR3 region has 11 residues. Looked up from germline, CDR1 is LNHDA and CDR2 is SQIVND (reference sequence). The CDR3 here is CASRAVEKLFF. For the CDR3, the DNA is TGTGCCAGTAGGGCGGTGGAAAAACTGTTTTTT.

This clone was seen a few times. The chain links TRBV6-6 to TRBJ1-1; 7 nucleotides align to TRBD1. V shed 6 bases and J 1 base; nucleotides not matched to a gene: 5. Looked up from germline, CDR1 is MNHNY and CDR2 is SVGAGI (reference sequence). CDR3 length equals 14 residues. The CDR3 spells CASSEQGPNTEAFF. In nucleotides, the CDR3 is TGTGCCAGCAGCGAACAGGGGCCGAACACTGAAGCTTTCTTT.

J is TRBJ2-1 and V is TRBV30; D remains ambiguous. Trimming cost V 4 bases and J 0 bases, with 10 bases left between them. The CDR3 extends over 14 amino acids. Germline V CDR1 and CDR2: GTSNPN, SVGIG (reference sequence). CDR3 DNA: TGTGCCTGGAAGGAGATTAGCTCCTACAATGAGCAGTTCTTC. Its protein product is CAWKEISSYNEQFF.

J is TRBJ1-1 and V is TRBV27, with TRBD1 matching 7 bases. Looked up from germline, CDR1 is MNHEY and CDR2 is SMNVEV (reference sequence). The CDR3 has 13 amino acids. Trimming took 6 bases from V and 4 from J; bases not matched to a gene: 5. CDR3 residues: CASRSDRATEAFF. CDR3 nucleotide sequence: TGTGCCAGCAGATCCGACAGGGCCACTGAAGCTTTCTTT.

This chain joins TRBV2 and TRBJ2-1; TRBD2 matches 7 bases. Trimming cost V 8 bases and J 9 bases; bases outside gene matches: 13. Germline V gene data show CDR1 as SNHLY and CDR2 as FYNNEI. The CDR3 is 14 residues long. In nucleotides, the CDR3 is TGTGCCAGCCCTCCGGTTGGGGGGGACCGTGAGCAGTTCTTC. Encoded protein: CASPPVGGDREQFF.

This clone was seen more than once but under ten times. J is TRBJ2-1 and V is TRBV7-3; 10 bases align to TRBD2. Per germline, CDR1 SGHTA and CDR2 FQGTGA. The CDR3 is 16 amino acids. J gave up 10 bases and V 6 bases, and 15 bases lay outside the gene matches. CDR3 residues: CASRLSLAGESREQFF. CDR3 coding DNA: TGTGCCAGCAGGCTGAGTCTAGCGGGAGAAAGCAGGGAGCAGTTCTTC.

This clone has more than one count but fewer than ten. This chain uses TRBV11-2 with TRBJ1-3; D is possibly TRBD1 (6 bases). Per the germline V gene, CDR1 is SGHAT and CDR2 is FQNNGV. The CDR3 has 14 amino acids. V lost 6 bases and J lost 4, with 13 bases in between. CDR3 nucleotide sequence: TGTGCCAGCAGGAGGGGGTTTCGAGGAAACACCATATATTTT. It codes for CASRRGFRGNTIYF.

The V and J genes are TRBV6-5 and TRBJ1-2; weak D call: TRBD1 (5 bases). Germline lookup yields CDR1 MNHEY and CDR2 SVGAGI. The CDR3 runs 16 residues. V was trimmed by 2 bases and J by 2 bases, leaving 15 bases between them. For the CDR3, the DNA is TGTGCCAGCAGTTACACTGTCGGCAGGGCCAACTATGGCTACACCTTC. This codes for CASSYTVGRANYGYTF.

The gene calls are TRBV9 and TRBJ1-2; the match to TRBD1 covers 11 bases. CDR3 size: 16 residues. V lost 6 bases and J lost 7; bases outside the gene matches: 14. Germline V gene data show CDR1 as SGDLS and CDR2 as YYNGEE. The CDR3 sequence is CASTLGGAGQGGGYTF. CDR3 in DNA: TGTGCCAGCACCCTTGGGGGAGCGGGACAGGGGGGTGGCTACACCTTC.

The J gene is TRBJ1-1, the V gene TRBV13, with 8 bases identical to TRBD1. CDR3 length: 15 amino acids. V shed 0 bases, J shed 5 bases, and the junction held 5 bases outside the gene matches. CDR1 PRHDT and CDR2 FYEKMQ come from the germline V gene (reference sequence). This chain's CDR3 is CASSLGGTGETEAFF. Here the CDR3 DNA reads TGTGCCAGCAGCTTAGGTGGGACAGGAGAAACTGAAGCTTTCTTT.

The CDR3 spells CASSQQTGASYEQYF. CDR3 in DNA: TGCGCCAGCAGCCAACAGACAGGGGCGTCCTACGAGCAGTACTTC. The chain joins TRBV4-3 to TRBJ2-5; 8 bases match TRBD1. With the DNA end fitting TRBJ2-7 better, the J assignment may be wrong. Germline CDR1 LGHNA, CDR2 YSLEER. The CDR3 length is 15 residues.

This clone has a handful of counts. This chain links TRBV6-4 with TRBJ2-1; the match to TRBD1 covers 8 bases. CDR3 length: 15 amino acids. Losses at the gene ends were 8 bases for V and 6 bases for J; bases not matched to a gene: 12. CDR1 is MRHNA, CDR2 SNTAGT, per germline. CDR3 amino acids: CASAQTGTGGNEQFF. The CDR3 DNA is TGTGCCAGCGCACAAACCGGGACAGGTGGCAATGAGCAGTTCTTC.

This clone came up a few times. V is TRBV11-2 and J is TRBJ1-4, with D possibly being TRBD1 (6 bases). The CDR3 loop spans 14 amino acids. Germline V gives CDR1 SGHAT, CDR2 FQNNGV. V lost 5 bases and J 2 bases, leaving 9 bases between the germline ends. The CDR3 reads CASSPDSTNEKLFF. CDR3 DNA sequence: TGTGCCAGCAGCCCGGACAGTACTAATGAAAAACTGTTTTTT.

This clone was seen once. The V call is TRBV18, the J call TRBJ2-5, with 7 positions matching TRBD1. Trimming at V came to 6 bases and at J to 1 base, leaving 8 bases not matched to a gene. CDR3 length: 15 amino acids. Germline values: CDR1 KGHSH, CDR2 LQKENI. CDR3 protein: CASSRLTGRQETQYF. DNA for the CDR3: TGTGCCAGCTCTCGTCTGACAGGGCGCCAAGAGACCCAGTACTTC. Full variable domain (remainder filled in from reference TRBV18 and TRBJ2-5): NAGVMQNPRHLVRRRGQEARLRCSPMKGHSHVYWYRQLPEEGLKFMVYLQKENIIDESGMPKERFSAEFPKEGPSILRIQQVVRGDSAAYFCASSRLTGRQETQYFGPGTRLLVL.